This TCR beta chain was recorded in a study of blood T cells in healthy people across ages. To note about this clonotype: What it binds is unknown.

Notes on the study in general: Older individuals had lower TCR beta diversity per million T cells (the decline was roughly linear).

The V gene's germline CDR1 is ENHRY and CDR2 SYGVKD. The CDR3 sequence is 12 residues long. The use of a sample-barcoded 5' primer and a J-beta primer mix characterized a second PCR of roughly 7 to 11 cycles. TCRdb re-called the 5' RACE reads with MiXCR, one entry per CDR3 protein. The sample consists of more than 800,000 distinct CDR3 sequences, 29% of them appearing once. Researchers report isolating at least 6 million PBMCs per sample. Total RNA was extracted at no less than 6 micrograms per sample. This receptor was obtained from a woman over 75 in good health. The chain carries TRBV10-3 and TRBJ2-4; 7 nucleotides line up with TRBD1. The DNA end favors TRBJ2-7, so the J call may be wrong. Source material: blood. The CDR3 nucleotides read TGTGCCATCAGCCCCAGGGGGATCGAGCAGTACTTC. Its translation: CAISPRGIEQYF.